This T cell receptor (beta chain) was observed in a study of T cell responses to AZD1222 COVID-19 vaccine (dated by TCRdb to 2020 to 2023). For the wider study: Because spike-specific TCR depth and breadth did not differ between the two schedules, AZD1222 recipients who got a second dose at roughly 4 weeks were pooled with those who got a second dose at roughly 12 weeks. A total of under 250 trial participants underwent TCR sequencing, of whom more than 200 had received two doses of AZD1222 and about 25 had received two doses of the MenACWY control vaccine. Trial participants were enrolled into age subgroups of 18-55, 56-69 and 70-plus years, which contained about 150, 28 and 57 TCR-sequenced participants, respectively.

Remarks on this clone: Its antigen is unknown. Base quality data are lacking; no much larger clone is found one base away.

The time point label, read with the paper, signifies: baseline before first vaccination. Vaccinee samples came from UK trials COV001 and COV002, including a single-blind randomized controlled phase 2/3 trial of AZD1222 (ChAdOx1 nCoV-19) in healthy adults. For TCRbeta chain sequencing, PBMC samples from trial participants were taken at day 0 and at day 28 after the second dose. The CDR3 regions of human TCRbeta chains were analyzed by immunosequencing. As for the authors' bioinformatics: Repertoire TCRs were matched against a reference library of SARS-CoV-2-specific TCRs generated with the MIRA antigen-specificity platform. Breadth was defined as the fraction of unique TCRs that were SARS-CoV-2-associated, and depth was defined as the fraction of total T cells that were SARS-CoV-2-associated. Using the MIRA data, each spike-specific TCR was assigned both to the spike region to which the TCR was reactive and to a CD4 or CD8 class. Log10-transformed breadth and depth values were compared by one-way ANOVA with Sidak's multiple comparisons tests. Drawn from immuneACCESS, this table holds only the in-frame rearrangements with V and J called that TCRdb kept. Clones are partly lost; checked studies trace under half to an unresolved V gene and leave the rest unexplained. V, J and clone size reflect that table, while D and trimming were determined from the DNA. This sample gives fewer than 140,000 clones in total; almost 90% of them show up just once. Approximately 5% of the sample is taken by the ten largest.

CDR1 and CDR2, per the germline V gene, are MGHDK and SYGVNS. Including the terminal cysteine and phenylalanine, the CDR3 comprises 16 residues. The only DNA kept is the CDR3, 48 bases in frame from the first base. V is cut back by 2 bases and J by 10 bases, with 12 bases in the junction unmatched. The paper's findings and limits, for the study overall: Vaccine-associated CD4 TCRs spanned the whole spike protein, with dominant responses in regions 160-218 and 743-854. Epitopes outside the regions mutated in the B.1.351 and B.1.1.7 variants were reportedly recognized by nearly half of the unique spike-specific TCRs. Most participants were white British and females outnumbered males, and the authors suggested that clonal diversity may have been underestimated. No day 14 peak-response samples were available, so repertoires were characterized only after the peak T cell response. Conclusions about previously exposed vaccinees were limited because only a handful of AZD1222 recipients were SARS-CoV-2 seropositive at baseline. In the small 56-69-year group, the increase in depth fell short of significance, most likely because of low power. After two AZD1222 doses, spike-specific TCR breadth and depth were significantly higher than at day 0 and than in MenACWY recipients.

The receptor was derived from an adult in good health. Sequencing used peripheral blood, obtained on day 0 of AZD1222 vaccination. The sequence links TRBV25-1 to TRBJ1-4; 8 of the junction bases match TRBD1. The nucleotide sequence reads TGTGCCAGCAGTGAAAGGCCGGGCCAGGGGGCAGGAAAACTGTTTTTT. This translates into CASSERPGQGAGKLFF.